Below, 24 T cell receptor beta chains from the same sample are listed, as sequenced in a study of T cells in Graves' hyperthyroidism and ophthalmopathy. Template material for amplifying TCR beta CDR3 regions consisted of RNA transcripts. The study used the HTBI primer set for a first-round RT-PCR of the TCR CDR3. From the multiplex PCR reads, TCRdb called clonotypes with MiXCR, one entry per CDR3 protein. Among approximately 500,000 distinct CDR3 sequences listed, 40% to 55% were seen once. Source material: peripheral blood or thyroid tissue (not recorded which). The receptor source for this set is a woman under 30 with Graves' hyperthyroidism.

This clonotype was detected only a few times. V is TRBV19 and J is TRBJ2-7, with 7 bases aligning to TRBD1. CDR3 length equals 16 residues. Germline V gene lookup returns CDR1 LNHDA and CDR2 SQIVND (reference sequence). The trim removed 6 bases at V and 0 bases at J, leaving 11 bases unmatched. CDR3: CASSVSRGTPSYEQYF. CDR3 DNA: TGTGCCAGTAGCGTGAGCAGGGGGACCCCCTCCTACGAGCAGTACTTC.

The chain recombines TRBV20-1 with TRBJ2-5, with 11 bases matching TRBD1. There are 16 residues in the CDR3. The junction had 8 bases not matched to a gene; V was cut back by 4 bases and J by 1 base. Germline V gene sequence: CDR1 DFQATT, CDR2 SNEGSKA (reference sequence). The CDR3 here is CSATPGQGGGQETQYF. DNA for the CDR3: TGCAGTGCTACCCCGGGACAGGGGGGGGGCCAAGAGACCCAGTACTTC.

The sample holds many counts of this clonotype. The chain carries TRBV7-9 and TRBJ2-5; D not resolved. The germline gives CDR1 SEHNR, CDR2 FQNEAQ (reference sequence). This CDR3 has 13 residues. V lost 7 bases and J lost 1, with 10 bases in between. Here the CDR3 reads CASTQAPQETQYF. The CDR3 DNA reads TGTGCCAGCACCCAAGCACCCCAAGAGACCCAGTACTTC. Together with reference TRBV7-9 and TRBJ2-5, the CDR3 gives the full variable domain: DTGVSQNPRHKITKRGQNVTFRCDPISEHNRLYWYRQTLGQGPEFLTYFQNEAQLEKSRLLSDRFSAERPKGSFSTLEIQRTEQGDSAMYLCASTQAPQETQYFGPGTRLLVL.

Ten or more counts support this clonotype. The V and J genes are TRBV7-2 and TRBJ2-5, with 9 bases identical to TRBD2. V lost 2 bases and J lost 5; bases outside the gene matches: 6. The CDR3 length is 15 residues. CDR1 and CDR2 from the germline V gene are SGHTA and FQGNSA. CDR3 nucleotides: TGTGCCAGCAGCTTAAATGGACTAGCGAGTGAGACCCAGTACTTC. Its translation is CASSLNGLASETQYF. The full variable domain, with the rest looked up from reference TRBV7-2 and TRBJ2-5, is GAGVSQSPSNKVTEKGKDVELRCDPISGHTALYWYRQSLGQGLEFLIYFQGNSAPDKSGLPSDRFSAERTGGSVSTLTIQRTQQEDSAVYLCASSLNGLASETQYFGPGTRLLVL.

There are many counts of this clonotype. This sequence joins TRBV6-5 and TRBJ1-4; a weak D match, TRBD1 (6 bases). CDR3 length: 14 amino acids. V was cut by 4 bases and J by 5 bases, with 11 bases left in between. CDR1 and CDR2 from the germline V gene are MNHEY and SVGAGI. The CDR3 DNA reads TGTGCCAGCAGTTTTACGGGGGCGAATGAAAAACTGTTTTTT. Protein: CASSFTGANEKLFF.

This clonotype was seen repeatedly, ten times or more. In DNA form, the CDR3 reads TGTGCCAGCAGCTTAGCTAAATACTACGAGCAGTACTTC. It codes for CASSLAKYYEQYF. This chain connects TRBV7-2 to TRBJ2-7; D unresolved. The CDR3 contains 13 residues. Germline V lookup: CDR1 SGHTA, CDR2 FQGNSA. V lost 0 bases to trimming and J lost 3 bases, with 6 bases between them.

Points on this clonotype: A much more abundant neighbour one base away suggests this may be a read error. Here the CDR3 reads CASSLIEKLFF. The CDR3 DNA reads TGTGCCAGCAGCTTAATAGAAAAACTGTTTTTT. The rearrangement joins TRBV7-9 to TRBJ1-4; D call uncertain. This CDR3 has 11 residues. The V gene's germline CDR1 is SEHNR and CDR2 FQNEAQ (reference sequence). V lost 2 bases and J 8 bases, leaving 3 bases between the germline ends.

This clonotype appeared many times. The rearrangement links TRBV2 to TRBJ1-5; a possible D gene is TRBD1 (5 bases). Trimming took off 4 bases at V and 1 base at J, with 14 bases between the two ends. CDR1 SNHLY and CDR2 FYNNEI come from the germline V gene. This CDR3 comprises 16 residues. CDR3 DNA: TGTGCCAGCAGTGGCGAGGGGTGGGGAAGCAATCAGCCCCAGCATTTT. The encoded protein is CASSGEGWGSNQPQHF.

This clonotype has ten or more counts. The V gene is TRBV7-9, the J gene TRBJ2-7, with TRBD1 as a possible D gene (5 bases). Germline CDR1 is SEHNR and CDR2 is FQNEAQ (reference sequence). The ends were cut back, 5 bases at V and 3 bases at J, with 11 bases in the middle. The CDR3 sequence is 13 residues long. DNA of the CDR3: TGTGCCAGCAGCACCCCACAGGACTACGAGCAGTACTTC. Protein sequence: CASSTPQDYEQYF.

This clonotype was detected many times. The genes are TRBV12-3 or TRBV12-4 and TRBJ2-5, with D perhaps matching TRBD2 (5 bases). Deletions cut 3 bases from V and 5 bases from J, with 13 bases between. The CDR3 extends over 14 amino acids. In DNA, the CDR3 is TGTGCCAGCAGTTTGCGGACGGAGGAGGAGACCCAGTACTTC. It encodes CASSLRTEEETQYF.

This clonotype was observed at least ten times. V and J are TRBV19 and TRBJ1-2; the D gene is possibly TRBD1 (5 bases). Trimming took 4 bases from V and 6 from J, leaving 15 bases between them. This CDR3 is 14 amino acids long. Per germline, CDR1 LNHDA and CDR2 SQIVND (reference sequence). Here the CDR3 reads CASSRSGRADGYTF. The CDR3 DNA reads as TGTGCCAGTAGTAGGTCGGGCAGGGCAGATGGCTACACCTTC. The complete variable domain, with remaining parts taken from reference TRBV19 and TRBJ1-2, reads DGGITQSPKYLFRKEGQNVTLSCEQNLNHDAMYWYRQDPGQGLRLIYYSQIVNDFQKGDIAEGYSVSREKKESFPLTVTSAQKNPTAFYLCASSRSGRADGYTFGSGTRLTVV.

The table lists this clonotype with many counts. The chain carries TRBV11-2 and TRBJ1-2, with D uncertain. V lost 5 bases and J 3 bases, leaving 10 bases between the germline ends. This CDR3 contains 13 residues. Germline CDR1 and CDR2: SGHAT and FQNNGV. CDR3 residues: CASSLLADYGYTF. In DNA, the CDR3 is TGTGCCAGCAGCCTATTGGCGGACTATGGCTACACCTTC.

This clonotype was observed a few times. V and J are TRBV6-5 and TRBJ1-1, with D possibly TRBD1 on 6 matching bases. The germline CDR1 and CDR2 sequences are MNHEY and SVGAGI. The V and J ends lost 10 bases and 4 bases respectively, with 19 bases between them. This CDR3 has 14 residues. The CDR3 sequence is CATGTGPGGTEAFF. Here the CDR3 DNA reads TGTGCCACCGGAACAGGGCCGGGGGGCACTGAAGCTTTCTTT.

V is TRBV10-3 and J is TRBJ2-5; 9 nucleotides align to TRBD1. This CDR3 has 15 amino acids. Trimming cost V 1 base and J 5 bases; bases outside gene matches: 5. CDR1 and CDR2 (germline): ENHRY, SYGVKD. This CDR3 is CAISELWTGVETQYF. The CDR3 DNA reads as TGTGCCATCAGTGAGTTGTGGACAGGGGTGGAGACCCAGTACTTC.

A note on this clonotype: A clone one base away is much larger, so this may be a read error. This chain joins TRBV20-1 and TRBJ2-2, with TRBD2 matching over 9 bases. This CDR3 is 14 amino acids long. The V gene's germline CDR1 is DFQATT and CDR2 SNEGSKA (reference sequence). The CDR3: CSATTSGGTGEPFF. CDR3 sequence (DNA): TGCAGTGCTACGACTAGCGGAGGCACCGGGGAGCCGTTTTTT.

The rearrangement joins TRBV5-1 to TRBJ1-1, with D tentatively TRBD1 (5 bases). CDR1 is SGHRS, CDR2 YFSETQ, per germline. This CDR3 has 14 residues. V dropped 4 bases and J dropped 7 bases, with 17 bases sitting between them. For the CDR3, the DNA is TGCGCCAGCAGCACCGTGACAGATAGCGGTGAAGCTTTCTTT. Its translation is CASSTVTDSGEAFF. The variable domain in full, completed from reference TRBV5-1 and TRBJ1-1, reads KAGVTQTPRYLIKTRGQQVTLSCSPISGHRSVSWYQQTPGQGLQFLFEYFSETQRNKGNFPGRFSGRQFSNSRSEMNVSTLELGDSALYLCASSTVTDSGEAFFGQGTRLTVV.

As regards this clonotype: A much larger clone lies a single base off, so this may be a read error. The gene calls are TRBV4-1 and TRBJ2-7, with 10 bases matching TRBD2. J was trimmed by 6 bases and V by 0 bases; bases with no gene match: 8. Germline lookup yields CDR1 MGHRA and CDR2 YSYEKL. The CDR3 runs to 16 residues. The CDR3 nucleotides are TGCGCCAGCAGCCAAGACACTAGCGGGACCCTCTGCGAGCAGTACTTC. It encodes CASSQDTSGTLCEQYF.

Ten or more counts support this clonotype. The V and J genes are TRBV3-1 and TRBJ1-1; D is perhaps TRBD1 (6 bases). Germline V gene sequence: CDR1 LGHDT, CDR2 YNNKEL (reference sequence). Trimming cost V 2 bases and J 7 bases, with 8 bases left between them. CDR3 length equals 12 residues. DNA for the CDR3: TGTGCCAGCAGCCAACAGGGGAATGAAGCTTTCTTT. It yields the protein CASSQQGNEAFF. The whole variable domain, remainder taken from reference TRBV3-1 and TRBJ1-1, is DTAVSQTPKYLVTQMGNDKSIKCEQNLGHDTMYWYKQDSKKFLKIMFSYNNKELIINETVPNRFSPKSPDKAHLNLHINSLELGDSAVYFCASSQQGNEAFFGQGTRLTVV.

This clonotype appeared many times. V usage is TRBV20-1 and J usage is TRBJ2-2; D is ambiguous. V was cut by 6 bases and J by 1 base, with 15 bases left in between. Germline V gene sequence: CDR1 DFQATT, CDR2 SNEGSKA (reference sequence). CDR3 length: 15 residues. The CDR3 DNA reads as TGCAGTGCCATAGTCCCCCGCCGGAACACCGGGGAGCTGTTTTTT. Translation: CSAIVPRRNTGELFF.

This clonotype was seen ten or more times. The chain links TRBV12-3 or TRBV12-4 to TRBJ1-5; D unresolved. Trimming cost V 5 bases and J 5 bases, with 10 bases left between them. CDR3 length equals 13 residues. CDR3 residues: CASSPLSDQPQHF. The CDR3 DNA follows: TGTGCCAGCAGTCCCTTAAGTGATCAGCCCCAGCATTTT.

This clonotype was observed at least ten times. The junction departs from germline at one end; a sequencing error may be responsible. The DNA for the CDR3 is TGTGCCAGCAGCCAACCCGGGACTAACTATGGCTACACCTTC. Protein product: CASSQPGTNYGYTF. J is TRBJ1-2 and V is TRBV4-1; D ambiguous. Looked up from germline, CDR1 is MGHRA and CDR2 is YSYEKL. The CDR3 has 14 amino acids.

The chain recombines TRBV29-1 with TRBJ1-2; D might be TRBD1 (6 bases). The V and J ends lost 4 bases and 4 bases respectively, with 16 bases between them. Germline V lookup: CDR1 SQVTM, CDR2 ANQGSEA. CDR3 length equals 14 residues. The DNA of the CDR3 is TGCAGCGTTGGAGTTAAGGGGGAATCCTATGGCTACACCTTC. Its protein product is CSVGVKGESYGYTF.

The rearrangement uses TRBV29-1 and TRBJ2-7, with 13 bases identical to TRBD2. With V trimmed by 7 bases and J by 7 bases, 10 bases remained unmatched. CDR1 is SQVTM, CDR2 ANQGSEA, per germline. CDR3 length equals 14 residues. The CDR3 sequence: CSETGTSGTNEQYF. CDR3 sequence (DNA): TGCAGCGAAACCGGGACTAGCGGGACTAATGAGCAGTACTTC.

With regard to this clonotype: No conserved phenylalanine or tryptophan ends this CDR3, so it is likely a read error. The genes are TRBV7-6 and TRBJ2-7, with a tentative D call TRBD2 (6 bases). The ends were cut back, 5 bases at V and 1 base at J, with 15 bases in the middle. The CDR3 runs 15 residues. Looked up from germline, CDR1 is SGHVS and CDR2 is FNYEAQ. The CDR3 protein is CASSQELGTSYEQYL. DNA for the CDR3: TGTGCCAGCAGCCAAGAGTTAGGGACTTCCTACGAGCAGTACCTC.